Included here is one T cell receptor beta chain sequence, with context. The record originates from a study of blood T cell repertoires in COVID-19. The repertoire was sequenced with immunoSEQ multiplex PCR; TCRdb's copy has only in-frame clones and lacks some. The sample includes 300,000 to 350,000 clones, 88% of them seen just once. Participants, about 18 to 90 years old, spanned around 26 US areas. Participants' reported clinical history set cohort assignment. This TCR derives from a woman aged 25 to 45 who had been exposed to COVID-19. What was sequenced was PBMCs or T cells enriched from blood (not recorded which).

The CDR3 DNA sequence: TGTGCCAGCAGACTAGCGGGAGTTCCAACGCAGTATTTT. Residues: CASRLAGVPTQYF. The chain has TRBV12-3 or TRBV12-4 and TRBJ2-3; 11 bases align to TRBD2. The J segment lost 9 bases and the V segment lost 6 bases, leaving 5 bases of the junction unmatched. The CDR3 sequence is 13 residues long.